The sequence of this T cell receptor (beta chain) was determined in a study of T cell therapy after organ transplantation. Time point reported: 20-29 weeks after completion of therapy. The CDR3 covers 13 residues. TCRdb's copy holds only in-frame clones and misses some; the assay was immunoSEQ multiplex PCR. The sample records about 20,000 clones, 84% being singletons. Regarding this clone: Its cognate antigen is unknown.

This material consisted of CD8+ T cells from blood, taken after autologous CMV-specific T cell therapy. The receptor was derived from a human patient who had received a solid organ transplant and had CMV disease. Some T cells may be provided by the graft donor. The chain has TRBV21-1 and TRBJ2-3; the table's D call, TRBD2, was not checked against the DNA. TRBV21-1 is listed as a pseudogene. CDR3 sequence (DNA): TGTGCCAGCACCCTTTACGAGACAGATACGCAGTATTTT. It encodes CASTLYETDTQYF.